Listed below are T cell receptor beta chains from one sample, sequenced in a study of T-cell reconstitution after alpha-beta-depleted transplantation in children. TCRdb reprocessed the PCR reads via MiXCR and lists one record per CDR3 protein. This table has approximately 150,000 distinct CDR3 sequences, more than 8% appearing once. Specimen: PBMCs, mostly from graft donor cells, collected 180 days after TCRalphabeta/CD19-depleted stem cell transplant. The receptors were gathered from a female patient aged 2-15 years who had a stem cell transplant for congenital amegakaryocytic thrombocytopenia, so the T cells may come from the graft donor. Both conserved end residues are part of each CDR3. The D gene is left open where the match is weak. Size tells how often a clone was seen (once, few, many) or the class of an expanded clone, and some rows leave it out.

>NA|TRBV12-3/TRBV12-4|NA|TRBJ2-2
TGTGCCAGCAGAGAGGCCGGGGAGCTGTTTTTT
CASREAGELFF
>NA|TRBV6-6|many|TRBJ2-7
TGTGCCAGCAGTTACGGGACGTACGAGCAGTACTTC
CASSYGTYEQYF
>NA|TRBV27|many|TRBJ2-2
TGTGCCAGCAGGTCAGAGTGGTCTGCGGAGCTGTTTTTT
CASRSEWSAELFF
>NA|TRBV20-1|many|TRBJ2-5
TGCAGTGCTAGGCCGGGAGAGGGGGAGACCCAGTACTTC
CSARPGEGETQYF
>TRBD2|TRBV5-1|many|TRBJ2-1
TGCGCCAGCAGCGCAGGACTAGCGGGAGAGCGAAGGTTCTTC
CASSAGLAGERRFF
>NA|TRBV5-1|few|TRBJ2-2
TGCGCCAGCAGCTTCGAAGGTGGGACGAACACCGGGGAGCTGTTTTTT
CASSFEGGTNTGELFF
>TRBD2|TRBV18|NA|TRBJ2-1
TGTGCCAGCTCACTTCGGGGACTAGCGGGAGGCCGCGACAATGAGCAGTTCTTC
CASSLRGLAGGRDNEQFF
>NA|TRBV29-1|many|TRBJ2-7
TGCAGCGTTGAAGATCACTACGAGCAGTACTTC
CSVEDHYEQYF
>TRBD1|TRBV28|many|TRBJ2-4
TGTGCCAGCAGTTTGACAGGGCTAAGGGGGAACATTCAGTACTTC
CASSLTGLRGNIQYF
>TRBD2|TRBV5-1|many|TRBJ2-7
TGCGCCAGCAGCTCCGGACTAGCGGGAGGGCCCAGGGAGCAGTACTTC
CASSSGLAGGPREQYF
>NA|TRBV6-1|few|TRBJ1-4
TGTGCCAGCAGTGAAGTCATCAGAGAAAAACTGTTTTTT
CASSEVIREKLFF
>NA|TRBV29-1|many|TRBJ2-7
TGCAGCGTCCGGGACGGAACCTACGAGCAGTACTTC
CSVRDGTYEQYF
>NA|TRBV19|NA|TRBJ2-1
TGTGCCAGTAGTGTCGTATGGAGCGCCTACAATGAGCAGTTCTTC
CASSVVWSAYNEQFF
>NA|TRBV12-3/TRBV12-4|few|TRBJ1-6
TGTGCCAGCAGTTTAACCCAGTATAATTCACCCCTCCACTTT
CASSLTQYNSPLHF
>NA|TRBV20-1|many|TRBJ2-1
TGCAGTGCACTACAGGGACCCGATGAGCAGTTCTTC
CSALQGPDEQFF
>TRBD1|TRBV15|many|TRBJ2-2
TGTGCCACCACAATCTCGGGACAGTATACTACCGGGGAGCTGTTTTTT
CATTISGQYTTGELFF
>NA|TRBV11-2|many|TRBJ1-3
TGTGCCAGCAGCAACCCGCAGGGGATTTTCTCTGGAAACACCATATATTTT
CASSNPQGIFSGNTIYF
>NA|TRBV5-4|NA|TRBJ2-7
TGTGCCATCAGCTTGGGACCCCTCTACGAGCAGTACTTC
CAISLGPLYEQYF
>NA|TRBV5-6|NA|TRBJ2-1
TGTGCCAGCAGCTTCCCGAGCTCCTACAATGAGCAGTTCTTC
CASSFPSSYNEQFF
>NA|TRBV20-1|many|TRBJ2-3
TGCAGTGCCAATCCCCCTTCTGATACGCAGTATTTT
CSANPPSDTQYF
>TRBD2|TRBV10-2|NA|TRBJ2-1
TGCGCCAGCAGTGAGTCTACTAGCGGGAGGAATGAGCAGTTCTTC
CASSESTSGRNEQFF
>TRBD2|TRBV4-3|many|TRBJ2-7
TGCGCCAGCAGCCAAGTGCTTAGCGGGGGGGCCTACGAGCAGTACTTC
CASSQVLSGGAYEQYF
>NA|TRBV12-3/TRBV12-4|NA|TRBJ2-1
TGTGCCAGCACCCCTTGGGGCAGTGCCTACAATGAGCAGTTCTTC
CASTPWGSAYNEQFF
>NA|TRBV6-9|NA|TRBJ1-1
TGTGCCAGCAGTTATTCAAGGCTGGCTGAAGCTTTCTTT
CASSYSRLAEAFF
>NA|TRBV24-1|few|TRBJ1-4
TGTGCCACCAGTGACCCCGGGGAAGAAAAACTGTTTTTT
CATSDPGEEKLFF
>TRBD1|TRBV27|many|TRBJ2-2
TGTGCCAGCAGCTTACAGGGGGCTGGCACCGGGGAGCTGTTTTTT
CASSLQGAGTGELFF
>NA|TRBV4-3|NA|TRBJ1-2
TGCGCCAGCAGCCAGGAGACACTCTCTGGCTACACCTTC
CASSQETLSGYTF
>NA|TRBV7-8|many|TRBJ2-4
TGTGCCAGCAGCTGGAGGGGGGGTCGGACCAAAAACATTCAGTACTTC
CASSWRGGRTKNIQYF
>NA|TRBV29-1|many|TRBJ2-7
TGCAGCGGAATCGAGGACGGGACCTACGAGCAGTACTTC
CSGIEDGTYEQYF
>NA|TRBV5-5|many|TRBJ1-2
TGTGCCAGCAGCTTGGAGGTACACTATGGCTACACCTTC
CASSLEVHYGYTF
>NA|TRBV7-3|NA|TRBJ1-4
TGTGCCAGCAGCTTATACTCCGCCAGTCTCCGGGGTCTAACTAATGAAAAACTGTTTTTT
CASSLYSASLRGLTNEKLFF
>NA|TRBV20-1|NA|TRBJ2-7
TGCAGTGCCCATCGACTAGCCTACGAGCAGTACTTC
CSAHRLAYEQYF
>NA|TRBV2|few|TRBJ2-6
TGTGCCAGCAGCTCGAAACGCACTGGGGCCAACGTCCTGACTTTC
CASSSKRTGANVLTF
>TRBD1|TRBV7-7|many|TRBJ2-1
TGTGCCAGCAGCCTGGACAGGGCGAATGAGCAGTTCTTC
CASSLDRANEQFF
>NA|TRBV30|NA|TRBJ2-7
TGTGCCTGGAGGACGACACGGGAGCAGTACTTC
CAWRTTREQYF
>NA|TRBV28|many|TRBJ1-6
TGTGCCAGCAGTTTGGTCCGGGGTTATAATTCACCCCTCCACTTT
CASSLVRGYNSPLHF
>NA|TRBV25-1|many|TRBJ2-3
TGTGCCAGCACCGACGGAGCAGATACGCAGTATTTT
CASTDGADTQYF
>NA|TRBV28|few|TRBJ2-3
TGTGCCAGCAGTCCCAGGACGAGCAGCACAGATACGCAGTATTTT
CASSPRTSSTDTQYF
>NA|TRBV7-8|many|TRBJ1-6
TGTGCCAGCAGCTTAGTTGGTCGCGGACCCGTAAACCCTAATTCACCCCTCCACTTT
CASSLVGRGPVNPNSPLHF
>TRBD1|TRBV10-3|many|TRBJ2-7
TGTGCCATCAGTGACCCGGGACAGGGTATCTACGAGCAGTACTTC
CAISDPGQGIYEQYF
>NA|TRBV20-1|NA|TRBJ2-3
TGCAGTGCCCATCGGTTTAGGCTAGCGAGGACAGATACGCAGTATTTT
CSAHRFRLARTDTQYF
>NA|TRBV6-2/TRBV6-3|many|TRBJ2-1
TGTGCCAGCAGTTTGACGGTGATCGGCTCCTACAATGAGCAGTTCTTC
CASSLTVIGSYNEQFF